This TCR beta chain was profiled in a study of cytomegalovirus exposure and HLA in healthy donors. V lost 5 bases to trimming and J lost 3 bases; unmatched junction nucleotides: 4. The CDR3 is made up of 15 amino acids. CDR1 SGHRS and CDR2 YFSETQ come from the germline V gene. PCR involved 60 Vbeta and 13 Jbeta primers. Sequencing was performed with immunoSEQ multiplex PCR; in TCRdb, only in-frame clones are kept and a portion is missing. Among approximately 140,000 clones listed, roughly 80% were seen once. General study results and limits: Later analysis identified a missense DCLRE1C variant that was linked to TCR beta V- and J-gene trimming. Most likely, a cluster of highly shared sequence variants arose as a sequencing artifact.

As regards this clone: Its antigen is currently unknown.

This sequence was found in a human donor in good health. The chain couples TRBV5-1 to TRBJ2-1; 11 nucleotides match TRBD2. Sequencing input: PBMCs. Here the CDR3 reads CASSEGTSGYNEQFF. The CDR3 DNA sequence: TGCGCCAGCAGTGAGGGGACTAGCGGCTACAATGAGCAGTTCTTC.